This TCR beta chain came from a study of blood T cell repertoires in COVID-19. Study as a whole: There were acute and convalescent COVID-19 samples, and they came from the United States, Italy and Spain. PBMCs, B-cell-depleted T cells, or T cells provided the cDNA or gDNA that made up the material.

Germline V gives CDR1 MNHEY, CDR2 SVGAGI. Trimming at V came to 0 bases and at J to 6 bases, leaving 2 bases not matched to a gene. The CDR3 loop spans 14 amino acids. Under the authors' procedure: From reference gene primer amplification, estimates of nucleated cell counts were derived. TCRdb's table, derived via immunoSEQ multiplex PCR, lists solely in-frame clones and lacks some. For V, J and clone size, that table is used; D and trimming come from the DNA. The data contain about 270,000 clones, approximately 86% of them seen just once; the ten biggest clones take up roughly 3.1%. This TCR came from a woman aged 18-30 years with acute or convalescent COVID-19. The gene calls are TRBV6-5 and TRBJ2-1; 7 bases agree with TRBD2. The sequencing input was peripheral blood. The CDR3 loop is CASSYSRTSNEQFF. As DNA, the CDR3 is TGTGCCAGCAGTTACTCGAGGACTAGCAATGAGCAGTTCTTC.